Below are 10 T cell receptor beta chains sequenced from a single sample in a study of T cells in Graves' hyperthyroidism and ophthalmopathy. Amplification of TCR beta CDR3 regions was performed using RNA transcripts as template. During a first-round RT-PCR of the TCR CDR3, the HTBI primer set was used. One entry per CDR3 protein, called by TCRdb with MiXCR from the multiplex PCR reads. The sample holds around 250,000 distinct CDR3 sequences, around 25% seen once. The specimen sequenced was blood. Receptors originate from a woman in her thirties or forties with Graves' ophthalmopathy.

There are many counts of this clonotype. The chain uses TRBV20-1 and TRBJ2-5, with TRBD1 matching over 7 bases. V was clipped by 2 bases and J by 0 bases; unmatched bases: 6. Germline assignment: CDR1 DFQATT and CDR2 SNEGSKA (reference sequence). The CDR3 consists of 15 residues. The CDR3 region has the DNA TGCAGTGCTAGACCTATCGACAGGGACCAAGAGACCCAGTACTTC. It encodes CSARPIDRDQETQYF.

In this sample, this clonotype turned up many times. The rearrangement links TRBV7-2 to TRBJ1-2; 7 bases map to TRBD1. The germline V gene encodes CDR1 SGHTA and CDR2 FQGNSA. With V trimmed by 2 bases and J by 7 bases, 7 bases remained unmatched. This CDR3 spans 14 amino acids. CDR3 sequence reads: CASSLRGQGGGYTF. CDR3 nucleotides: TGTGCCAGCAGCTTAAGAGGCCAGGGGGGTGGCTACACCTTC.

This clonotype was recorded many times. The chain combines TRBV28 with TRBJ2-3, with no clear D. This CDR3 contains 15 residues. Trimming pared 2 bases from V and 3 bases from J, leaving 12 bases between. The germline V gene encodes CDR1 MDHEN and CDR2 SYDVKM. CDR3 sequence reads: CASSLLGQLTDTQYF. CDR3 coding DNA: TGTGCCAGCAGTTTACTCGGGCAGTTGACAGATACGCAGTATTTT.

Many counts were recorded for this clonotype. V is TRBV19 and J is TRBJ1-5; no clear D gene. CDR3 length: 17 amino acids. Germline V CDR1 and CDR2: LNHDA, SQIVND (reference sequence). V was trimmed by 5 bases and J by 1 base, leaving 18 bases between them. The CDR3 region has the DNA TGTGCCAGTAGTGGGCGGCGTACCGGGATCAGCAATCAGCCCCAGCATTTT. It codes for CASSGRRTGISNQPQHF.

At least ten counts were recorded for this clonotype. The V call is TRBV28, the J call TRBJ1-2; 11 nucleotides align to TRBD1. The CDR3 loop spans 15 amino acids. The J segment lost 3 bases and the V segment lost 6 bases, leaving 6 bases of the junction unmatched. Germline CDR1 MDHEN, CDR2 SYDVKM. CDR3 in amino acids: CASSLGQGAYYGYTF. The CDR3 DNA follows: TGTGCCAGCAGCCTAGGACAGGGGGCATACTATGGCTACACCTTC.

This clonotype was seen at least ten times. This chain links TRBV28 with TRBJ2-5; maybe TRBD1 (6 bases). The ends were cut back, 7 bases at V and 7 bases at J, with 25 bases in the middle. CDR1 is MDHEN, CDR2 SYDVKM, per germline. CDR3 length equals 16 residues. CDR3 sequence reads: CASKGEGLGTMGTQYF. Here the CDR3 DNA reads TGTGCCAGCAAAGGGGAAGGACTTGGGACAATGGGGACCCAGTACTTC.

This clonotype was found many times. This chain connects TRBV6-1 to TRBJ2-7; TRBD2 agrees at 12 bases. Germline V CDR1 and CDR2: MNHNS, SASEGT. Trimming at V came to 0 bases and at J to 3 bases, leaving 0 bases not matched to a gene. This CDR3 has 15 residues. CDR3 nucleotide sequence: TGTGCCAGCAGTGAAGCGGGACTAGCGGGCTACGAGCAGTACTTC. Protein sequence: CASSEAGLAGYEQYF.

The J gene is TRBJ2-2, the V gene TRBV7-8, with D uncertain. V was trimmed by 1 base and J by 9 bases, leaving 15 bases between them. The CDR3 is 15 amino acids. The germline CDR1 and CDR2 sequences are SGHVS and FQNEAQ. The CDR3, as DNA: TGTGCCAGCAGCTTAGTGCCTAGGAGCGACTGGGAGCTGTTTTTT. This codes for CASSLVPRSDWELFF. The full variable domain, completed using reference TRBV7-8 and TRBJ2-2, is GAGVSQSPRYKVAKRGQDVALRCDPISGHVSLFWYQQALGQGPEFLTYFQNEAQLDKSGLPSDRFFAERPEGSVSTLKIQRTQQEDSAVYLCASSLVPRSDWELFFGEGSRLTVL.

In its sample, this clonotype was seen a few times. The V and J genes are TRBV6-1 and TRBJ1-5, with TRBD1 identical over 8 bases. Germline V CDR1 and CDR2: MNHNS, SASEGT. Germline trimming cut 8 bases from V and 5 bases from J; bases unmatched to any gene: 11. CDR3 length: 15 amino acids. The CDR3 loop reads CASRGAGGTDQPQHF. CDR3 in DNA: TGTGCCAGCCGGGGTGCAGGGGGCACAGATCAGCCCCAGCATTTT.

In this sample, this clonotype turned up many times. The V gene is TRBV4-1, the J gene TRBJ2-2, with D unresolved. Trimming stripped 0 bases from V and 13 bases from J, with 12 bases between. Germline V gives CDR1 MGHRA, CDR2 YSYEKL. There are 13 residues in the CDR3. Here the CDR3 DNA reads TGCGCCAGCAGCCAAGATTACGGGTCACGGCTGTTTTTT. Protein product: CASSQDYGSRLFF.